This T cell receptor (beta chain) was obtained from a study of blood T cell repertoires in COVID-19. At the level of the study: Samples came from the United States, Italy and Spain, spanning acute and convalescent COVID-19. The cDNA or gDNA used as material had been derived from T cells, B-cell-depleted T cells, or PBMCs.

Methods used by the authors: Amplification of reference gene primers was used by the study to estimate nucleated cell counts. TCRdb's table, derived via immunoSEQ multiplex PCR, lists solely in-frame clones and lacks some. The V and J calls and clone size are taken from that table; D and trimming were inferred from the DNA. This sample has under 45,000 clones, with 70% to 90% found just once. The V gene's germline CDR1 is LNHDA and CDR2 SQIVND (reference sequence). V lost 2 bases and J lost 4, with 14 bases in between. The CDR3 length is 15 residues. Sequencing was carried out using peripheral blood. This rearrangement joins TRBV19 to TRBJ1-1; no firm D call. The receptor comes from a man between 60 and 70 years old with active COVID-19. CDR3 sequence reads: CASSISLSAGTEAFF. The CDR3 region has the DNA TGTGCCAGTAGTATAAGTCTGTCTGCGGGCACTGAAGCTTTCTTT.